What follows are 20 T cell receptor beta chains derived from one specimen sequenced in a study of Graves' ophthalmopathy and Graves' hyperthyroidism. As the template, RNA transcripts were used to amplify TCR beta CDR3 regions. An opening RT-PCR round employed HTBI primers and preceded a second-round multiplex PCR. TCRdb reprocessed the multiplex PCR reads with MiXCR, giving one entry per CDR3 protein. The data contain hundreds of thousands of distinct CDR3 sequences, 14% of them singletons. Sequencing used blood. These receptor sequences come from a woman in her twenties or thirties with Graves' ophthalmopathy.

The chain employs TRBV30 and TRBJ1-1; D unclear. Germline CDR1 is GTSNPN and CDR2 is SVGIG (reference sequence). The CDR3 covers 13 residues. The germline V and J ends were trimmed by 4 bases and 1 base, with 10 bases remaining between them. CDR3 sequence (DNA): TGTGCCTGGAATCACGGAACGAACACTGAAGCTTTCTTT. Encoded protein: CAWNHGTNTEAFF.

This clonotype has at least ten counts. The chain carries TRBV27 and TRBJ2-5; tentatively, D is TRBD1 (5 bases). The CDR3 runs to 12 residues. CDR1 and CDR2 (germline): MNHEY, SMNVEV (reference sequence). Trimming took 8 bases from V and 1 from J, leaving 8 bases between them. The CDR3 sequence is CASGRVQETQYF. For the CDR3, the DNA is TGTGCCAGCGGCAGGGTCCAAGAGACCCAGTACTTC.

This clonotype was seen many times. V gene TRBV6-2 or TRBV6-3 combines with J gene TRBJ2-5, with D hard to call. V lost 6 bases and J 4 bases, leaving 12 bases between the germline ends. The CDR3 runs 13 residues. Germline CDR1 MNHEY, CDR2 SVGEGT. The CDR3 nucleotides are TGTGCCAGCAGGAAGGTGGATCTAGAGACCCAGTACTTC. Its translation is CASRKVDLETQYF.

This clonotype was seen many times. The V gene is TRBV27, the J gene TRBJ2-7, with 10 bases fitting TRBD1. The CDR3 consists of 16 residues. The junction had 11 bases not matched to a gene; V was cut back by 6 bases and J by 3 bases. Germline CDR1 MNHEY, CDR2 SMNVEV (reference sequence). CDR3 amino acids: CASRTKIGQGGYEQYF. CDR3 nucleotides: TGTGCCAGCAGAACAAAGATAGGACAGGGGGGCTACGAGCAGTACTTC.

The CDR3 sequence is CASSLQGRHQPQHF. As DNA, the CDR3 is TGTGCCAGCAGTTTACAAGGACGGCATCAGCCCCAGCATTTT. The chain joins TRBV12-3 or TRBV12-4 to TRBJ1-5, with D unresolved. The CDR3 has 14 amino acids. The germline V and J ends were trimmed by 2 bases and 5 bases, with 10 bases remaining between them.

This clonotype was seen ten or more times. The chain uses TRBV3-1 and TRBJ1-2, with no clear D. V was cut by 2 bases and J by 6 bases, with 13 bases left in between. This CDR3 has 14 amino acids. Per the germline V gene, CDR1 is LGHDT and CDR2 is YNNKEL (reference sequence). CDR3 region: CASSQSGSSHGYTF. The CDR3 DNA reads as TGTGCCAGCAGCCAATCGGGCTCTTCCCATGGCTACACCTTC.

This clonotype came up many times. The chain uses TRBV7-2 and TRBJ2-7, with 11 bases lining up with TRBD2. Germline CDR1 reads SGHTA; CDR2 reads FQGNSA. The V segment lost 2 bases and the J segment 5 bases; nucleotides outside the gene matches: 8. CDR3 length equals 16 residues. In DNA form, the CDR3 reads TGTGCCAGCAGCTTAAGGCTAGCGGGAGGCCCGGACGAGCAGTACTTC. It is translated as CASSLRLAGGPDEQYF.

In this sample, this clonotype turned up many times. The chain uses TRBV10-3 and TRBJ2-7; 11 bases match TRBD1. J gave up 2 bases and V 6 bases, and 9 bases lay outside the gene matches. CDR3 size: 16 residues. In germline, CDR1 is ENHRY, CDR2 SYGVKD. CDR3 amino acids: CAIRTGTGGRTYEQYF. In DNA, the CDR3 is TGTGCCATCAGGACCGGGACAGGGGGACGGACCTACGAGCAGTACTTC.

This clonotype came up many times. The V gene is TRBV28, the J gene TRBJ2-5, with D unresolved. Trimming cost V 2 bases and J 3 bases, with 10 bases left between them. Germline V gene lookup returns CDR1 MDHEN and CDR2 SYDVKM. The CDR3 totals 14 residues. The CDR3 DNA sequence: TGTGCCAGCAGTTTAGGAAGACTTGAAGAGACCCAGTACTTC. Residues: CASSLGRLEETQYF.

About this clonotype itself: It may be a read error: a sequence one base away is much more abundant. The chain recombines TRBV7-9 with TRBJ1-1; no firm D call. The germline V gene encodes CDR1 SEHNR and CDR2 FQNEAQ (reference sequence). The CDR3 length is 13 residues. CDR3 in amino acids: CASSFSGVLEACF. The CDR3 DNA sequence: TGTGCCAGCAGCTTTTCTGGCGTCCTAGAAGCTTGCTTT.

This clonotype was seen repeatedly, ten times or more. The CDR3 loop is CASSSREGMRNQPQHF. The CDR3 coding sequence is TGTGCCAGCAGCTCGCGGGAGGGTATGCGCAATCAGCCCCAGCATTTT. The chain combines TRBV7-3 with TRBJ1-5; no clear D gene. The CDR3 length is 16 residues. V lost 4 bases and J lost 2, with 15 bases in between. CDR1 is SGHTA and CDR2 is FQGTGA in the germline V gene.

There are many counts of this clonotype. In DNA form, the CDR3 reads TGCGCCAGCAGCTCCGACAGGACCCTTGACTATGGCTACACCTTC. This translates into CASSSDRTLDYGYTF. The rearrangement uses TRBV5-1 and TRBJ1-2; D possibly corresponds to TRBD1 (6 bases). The CDR3 has 15 amino acids. V was shortened by 3 bases and J by 3 bases, with 15 bases between the two germline ends. CDR1 SGHRS and CDR2 YFSETQ come from the germline V gene.

In this sample, this clonotype turned up many times. CDR3 protein: CASEETGEETQYF. The DNA of the CDR3 is TGTGCCAGCGAGGAGACAGGGGAAGAGACCCAGTACTTC. The gene calls are TRBV28 and TRBJ2-5, with TRBD1 matching over 8 bases. V lost 8 bases to trimming and J lost 3 bases; unmatched junction nucleotides: 5. Germline V gene sequence: CDR1 MDHEN, CDR2 SYDVKM. The CDR3 is 13 amino acids.

This clonotype was seen at least ten times. The chain recombines TRBV5-1 with TRBJ2-2; D assignment may be TRBD1 or TRBD2 (6 bases each). The CDR3 loop spans 14 amino acids. Germline values: CDR1 SGHRS, CDR2 YFSETQ. Between the trimmed V and J ends, which lost 0 bases and 10 bases, there was a span of 13 bases. For the CDR3, the DNA is TGCGCCAGCAGCTTGGGTGGGGGGCGCGTGGAGCTGTTTTTT. Translating it yields CASSLGGGRVELFF.

J is TRBJ2-5 and V is TRBV19; D uncertain. V was shortened by 3 bases and J by 5 bases, with 13 bases between the two germline ends. Germline CDR1 LNHDA, CDR2 SQIVND (reference sequence). This CDR3 region has 14 residues. This CDR3 reads CASSIFGYGETQYF. CDR3 nucleotide sequence: TGTGCCAGTAGTATTTTCGGGTACGGGGAGACCCAGTACTTC. The whole variable domain, filled in from reference TRBV19 and TRBJ2-5, reads DGGITQSPKYLFRKEGQNVTLSCEQNLNHDAMYWYRQDPGQGLRLIYYSQIVNDFQKGDIAEGYSVSREKKESFPLTVTSAQKNPTAFYLCASSIFGYGETQYFGPGTRLLVL.

This sequence joins TRBV29-1 and TRBJ1-2; D is unresolved. V lost 5 bases, J lost 5 bases, and 18 bases lay in between. CDR1 SQVTM and CDR2 ANQGSEA come from the germline V gene. The CDR3 has 14 amino acids. The DNA for the CDR3 is TGCAGCGTTCTTGAGGCGCAGGAGCGGTATGGCTACACCTTC. This codes for CSVLEAQERYGYTF.

This chain joins TRBV30 and TRBJ1-1, with D uncertain. The CDR3 covers 16 residues. Germline CDR1 GTSNPN, CDR2 SVGIG (reference sequence). Trimming removed 1 base from V and 0 bases from J, with 15 bases in between. Written as DNA, the CDR3 is TGTGCCTGGAGTGCCCCCCGGACTGCTCTGAACACTGAAGCTTTCTTT. This encodes CAWSAPRTALNTEAFF.

At least ten counts were recorded for this clonotype. CDR3 sequence: CASRLKHSGSRETQYF. The CDR3 DNA is TGTGCCAGCAGGCTTAAACATAGCGGGAGCCGGGAGACCCAGTACTTC. The gene calls are TRBV12-3 or TRBV12-4 and TRBJ2-5, with TRBD2 identical over 9 bases. This CDR3 is 16 amino acids long. V gave up 6 bases and J gave up 5 bases; unmatched junction bases: 13.

The sample holds many counts of this clonotype. The rearrangement links TRBV20-1 to TRBJ2-2; 9 bases match TRBD1. Germline lookup yields CDR1 DFQATT and CDR2 SNEGSKA (reference sequence). The ends lost 6 bases at V and 8 bases at J; junction bases unmatched: 16. CDR3 size: 16 residues. The CDR3 spells CSATQSRTGVRGELFF. In DNA, the CDR3 is TGCAGTGCGACCCAGAGCAGGACAGGGGTGAGAGGGGAGCTGTTTTTT.

This clonotype was picked up many times. The V and J genes are TRBV6-2 or TRBV6-3 and TRBJ2-4; D call uncertain. CDR1 is MNHEY, CDR2 SVGEGT, per germline. CDR3 length equals 20 residues. Trimming left V 2 bases short and J 3 bases short, with 26 bases between. CDR3: CASSYPFHYWTQGVKNIQYF. Here the CDR3 DNA reads TGTGCCAGCAGTTACCCATTCCACTACTGGACCCAAGGTGTCAAAAACATTCAGTACTTC.